The sequence of this TCR beta chain was determined in a study of blood T cell repertoires in COVID-19. J gave up 6 bases and V 6 bases, and 4 bases lay outside the gene matches. Per germline, CDR1 KGHSH and CDR2 LQKENI. This CDR3 region has 14 residues. TCRdb's table, derived via immunoSEQ multiplex PCR, lists solely in-frame clones and lacks some. The table includes about 68,000 clones, around 90% detected once. The J gene is TRBJ1-3, the V gene TRBV18, with 11 positions matching TRBD1. The sequenced sample was peripheral blood. The sequence was obtained from a man aged 35 to 55 with COVID-19, enrolled during active disease. The CDR3 DNA is TGTGCCAGCTCGCCCGGACAGGGGGCAAACACCATATATTTT. It translates to CASSPGQGANTIYF.